The source of this TCR beta chain is a study of spatial heterogeneity in lung cancer. The CDR3 extends over 13 amino acids. After removal of 8 bases from V and 0 bases from J, the junction contained 6 bases not matched to a gene. The germline gives CDR1 SQVTM, CDR2 ANQGSEA. TCRdb recomputed calls from the 5' RACE reads with MiXCR, one row per CDR3 protein. Of approximately 1,100 distinct CDR3 sequences in the sample, about two fifths were seen once. Regarding time point: sample taken at primary tumor resection. A few counts support this clonotype. The sequence was obtained from a male donor with early-stage non-small cell lung cancer. V usage is TRBV29-1 and J usage is TRBJ1-1; 7 positions match TRBD1. The sequencing used normal lung tissue next to the tumor, collected at surgery. CDR3: CSTLGQMNTEAFF. DNA of the CDR3: TGCAGCACACTGGGACAGATGAACACTGAAGCTTTCTTT.